Sequencing of this TCR beta chain was carried out in a study of T cell responses to AZD1222 COVID-19 vaccine. Study-level findings and limits: Regions left unmutated in variants are reportedly the target of nearly half of spike-specific TCRs. The span of vaccine-associated CD4 TCRs extended across spike, with dominance at 160-218 and 743-854. Baseline serostatus was positive in only a handful of AZD1222 recipients. None of the repertoires were sampled until the peak T cell response had passed.

TCRdb's table, derived via immunoSEQ multiplex PCR, lists solely in-frame clones and lacks some. The data show about 110,000 clones, roughly nine tenths seen once. On this clone itself: The antigen is unknown.

This clonotype originated in an adult who received the AZD1222 COVID-19 vaccine. Here the sequenced sample was peripheral blood, taken 28 days after the second AZD1222 dose.

CDR3 region: CASSQDQGLDGYGYTF. CDR3 in DNA: TGTGCCAGCAGCCAAGATCAGGGCCTGGACGGGTATGGCTACACCTTC. The chain links TRBV3-1 (or the pseudogene TRBV3-2) to TRBJ1-2, with a possible D match to TRBD1 (5 bases). CDR3 length: 16 amino acids. The V gene lost 0 bases and the J gene lost 5 bases, with 16 bases spanning the gap. Germline assignment: CDR1 LGHDT and CDR2 YNNKEL (reference sequence).